Below, 6 T cell receptor beta chains from the same sample are listed, as sequenced in a study of post-analysis software for immune sequencing data. The antigens of these receptors remain unknown. Study-wide points: Four to six TRBV segments were significantly more frequent in patients than in controls. TRBV5-6, TRBV5-1 and TRBV20-1 were among these segments.

The TCR beta cDNA libraries carried unique molecular identifiers. MiXCR, run by TCRdb on the PCR reads, gives a single entry per CDR3 protein. This table holds about 460,000 distinct CDR3 sequences, under 55% found once. Sequencing input: blood. These receptors were taken from a girl aged 5 to 17 with multiple sclerosis.

This clonotype was found a few times. The chain couples TRBV6-5 to TRBJ1-1; perhaps TRBD1 as D (6 bases). CDR1 and CDR2 (germline): MNHEY, SVGAGI. The CDR3 covers 13 residues. The germline V and J ends were trimmed by 7 bases and 2 bases, with 11 bases remaining between them. This CDR3 reads CASTRDTNTEAFF. CDR3 coding DNA: TGTGCCAGCACTAGGGACACCAACACTGAAGCTTTCTTT.

The chain carries TRBV10-3 and TRBJ1-2; 12 nucleotides line up with TRBD1. V shed 0 bases, J shed 6 bases, and the junction held 8 bases outside the gene matches. The germline CDR1 and CDR2 sequences are ENHRY and SYGVKD. The CDR3 covers 17 residues. CDR3 DNA sequence: TGTGCCATCAGTGAGTCGGGACAGGGGGCGCTCAGTGATGGCTACACCTTC. Translated: CAISESGQGALSDGYTF.

This chain joins TRBV29-1 and TRBJ2-3; 8 positions agree with TRBD2. The CDR3 consists of 14 residues. After removal of 5 bases from V and 1 base from J, the junction contained 5 bases not matched to a gene. Germline lookup yields CDR1 SQVTM and CDR2 ANQGSEA. The CDR3 nucleotides read TGCAGCGTTCCCGGGACTAGAGGCACAGATACGCAGTATTTT. It yields the protein CSVPGTRGTDTQYF.

The rearrangement uses TRBV5-1 and TRBJ2-5, with D unclear. Germline V gene lookup returns CDR1 SGHRS and CDR2 YFSETQ. Trimming removed 1 base at V and 5 bases at J, with 18 bases between. The CDR3 length is 16 residues. The chain's CDR3 is CASSLTGSILGETQYF. The CDR3 region has the DNA TGCGCCAGCAGCTTGACCGGATCAATCCTGGGGGAGACCCAGTACTTC.

The chain joins TRBV7-9 to TRBJ2-4; no firm D call. V lost 0 bases and J 13 bases, leaving 13 bases between the germline ends. The CDR3 is 13 amino acids. Germline values: CDR1 SEHNR, CDR2 FQNEAQ (reference sequence). CDR3 nucleotides: TGTGCCAGCAGCTTAGCGCCCGGGTTGGAGCAGTACTTC. Amino acids: CASSLAPGLEQYF.

In this sample, this clonotype turned up many times. The V call is TRBV20-1, the J call TRBJ2-7, with D perhaps TRBD2 (6 bases). CDR3 length: 14 amino acids. Deletions cut 3 bases from V and 7 bases from J, with 19 bases between. The germline CDR1 and CDR2 sequences are DFQATT and SNEGSKA (reference sequence). CDR3 amino acids: CSAREGIGFGEQYF. CDR3 nucleotide sequence: TGCAGTGCTAGGGAGGGGATAGGTTTTGGGGAGCAGTACTTC.